Following are 25 T cell receptor beta chains from one sample sequenced in a study of memory CD4+ T cells and cytomegalovirus serostatus (dated 2019 in TCRdb). A FACSAria II was used to sort memory CD4+ T cells, defined as single viable CD3+CD4+CD8-CD45RO+ cells. The method was the immunoSEQ multiplex PCR assay. TCRdb's version of the immuneACCESS table is confined to in-frame rearrangements and falls short of the full clone set. An unresolved V gene accounts for under half of the shortfall where checked; the remainder is of unknown origin. The sample table shows over 50,000 clones, and about 81% are seen once. The ten largest clones take up about 0.8% of the sample. Material: memory CD4+ T cells from blood. Every receptor here comes from an adult in good health and CMV-seronegative.

This CDR3 is CASSQPRDRRGSGQFF. As DNA, the CDR3 is TGCGCCAGCAGCCAACCTCGGGACAGGAGGGGGTCTGGGCAGTTCTTC. V usage is TRBV4-1 and J usage is TRBJ2-1, with 8 bases aligning to TRBD1. V dropped 2 bases and J dropped 12; count of bases not matched to a gene: 15. The CDR3 is made up of 16 amino acids. The V gene's germline CDR1 is MGHRA and CDR2 YSYEKL.

V and J are TRBV28 and TRBJ1-3, with unresolved D. The germline gives CDR1 MDHEN, CDR2 SYDVKM. There are 12 residues in the CDR3. V lost 6 bases to trimming and J lost 3 bases, with 6 bases between them. The CDR3 bases are TGTGCCAGCAGCCCTGTTGGAAACACCATATATTTT. Amino acid sequence: CASSPVGNTIYF.

The chain links TRBV5-1 to TRBJ2-2; a possible D gene is TRBD2 (5 bases). Between the trimmed V and J ends, which lost 2 bases and 11 bases, there was a span of 19 bases. The germline V gene encodes CDR1 SGHRS and CDR2 YFSETQ. The CDR3 consists of 15 residues. The CDR3 sequence: CASSFSRVGKGELFF. CDR3 sequence (DNA): TGCGCCAGCAGCTTTTCGAGGGTTGGGAAAGGAGAGCTGTTTTTT.

The rearrangement uses TRBV5-1 and TRBJ2-5; TRBD2 aligns across 8 bases. With 4 bases clipped from V and 2 bases from J, the junction kept 13 bases outside the gene matches. This CDR3 has 17 amino acids. Germline V gives CDR1 SGHRS, CDR2 YFSETQ. Here the CDR3 DNA reads TGCGCCAGCAGCCTGACCGTCGGGGGGGGGCGACAAGAGACCCAGTACTTC. It yields the protein CASSLTVGGGRQETQYF.

The chain employs TRBV5-1 and TRBJ1-3, with D possibly being TRBD1 (6 bases). CDR1 and CDR2 from the germline V gene are SGHRS and YFSETQ. This CDR3 has 16 amino acids. With 0 bases removed from V and 0 bases from J, the gap between germline ends came to 10 bases. The CDR3 loop reads CASSLEAGHSGNTIYF. The CDR3, as DNA: TGCGCCAGCAGCTTGGAGGCGGGACACTCTGGAAACACCATATATTTT.

CDR3 amino acids: CASSSRDRGRTYEQYF. CDR3 nucleotide sequence: TGCGCCAGCAGCTCACGAGACAGGGGGAGAACCTACGAGCAGTACTTC. The chain has TRBV5-1 and TRBJ2-7; the match to TRBD1 covers 9 bases. Germline trimming cut 3 bases from V and 2 bases from J; bases unmatched to any gene: 9. This CDR3 contains 16 residues. Germline values: CDR1 SGHRS, CDR2 YFSETQ.

The chain joins TRBV5-1 to TRBJ2-5; 12 bases are shared with TRBD1. The CDR3 extends over 15 amino acids. Trimming at V came to 3 bases and at J to 5 bases, leaving 5 bases not matched to a gene. Germline loops: CDR1 SGHRS, CDR2 YFSETQ. The CDR3 protein is CASSWGQGALETQYF. The CDR3 nucleotides are TGCGCCAGCAGCTGGGGACAGGGGGCCTTGGAGACCCAGTACTTC.

The V and J genes are TRBV4-1 and TRBJ2-5, with 10 bases fitting TRBD2. The germline V gene has CDR1 MGHRA and CDR2 YSYEKL. There are 17 residues in the CDR3. J was trimmed by 2 bases and V by 0 bases; bases with no gene match: 6. The CDR3 sequence is CASSQDSSGGVQETQYF. The CDR3 nucleotides read TGCGCCAGCAGCCAAGATTCGAGCGGGGGGGTACAAGAGACCCAGTACTTC.

The V gene is TRBV28, the J gene TRBJ2-1; TRBD1 agrees at 10 bases. CDR1 is MDHEN, CDR2 SYDVKM, per germline. This CDR3 region has 18 residues. Germline trimming cut 1 base from V and 3 bases from J; bases unmatched to any gene: 9. The CDR3 nucleotides read TGTGCCAGCAGTTTATTTTTACTCCGGGACAGGGGCTACAATGAGCAGTTCTTC. It codes for CASSLFLLRDRGYNEQFF.

This clone showed up just once. V and J are TRBV7-2 and TRBJ1-1; TRBD1 matches at 7 bases. The CDR3 is made up of 13 amino acids. The V gene's germline CDR1 is SGHTA and CDR2 FQGNSA. J lost 3 bases, V lost 5 bases, and 3 bases had no gene match. The CDR3 reads CASSPTGDTEAFF. CDR3 DNA sequence: TGTGCCAGCAGCCCCACAGGGGACACTGAAGCTTTCTTT.

This clone was detected only once. The chain is built from TRBV5-1 and TRBJ1-2, with D possibly being TRBD1 (6 bases). The CDR3 is 16 amino acids. CDR1 SGHRS and CDR2 YFSETQ come from the germline V gene. V was pared by 1 base and J by 3 bases, with 16 bases between. The CDR3 sequence: CASSLIDQGIDYGYTF. The CDR3 DNA reads TGCGCCAGCAGCTTGATCGACCAGGGGATTGACTATGGCTACACCTTC.

The chain uses TRBV19 and TRBJ1-2; TRBD1 matches at 9 bases. The length of the CDR3 is 15 residues. V was clipped by 6 bases and J by 5 bases; unmatched bases: 10. In germline, CDR1 is LNHDA, CDR2 SQIVND (reference sequence). CDR3 loop: CASRATGGERYGYTF. The DNA for the CDR3 is TGTGCCAGTAGAGCGACAGGGGGGGAGAGGTATGGCTACACCTTC.

The rearrangement joins TRBV18 to TRBJ1-5, with 7 positions matching TRBD1. The CDR3 sequence is 15 residues long. After removal of 3 bases from V and 7 bases from J, the junction contained 9 bases not matched to a gene. CDR1 KGHSH and CDR2 LQKENI come from the germline V gene. The CDR3 spells CASSPTTTGKQPQHF. DNA for the CDR3: TGTGCCAGCTCACCTACTACGACAGGGAAACAGCCCCAGCATTTT. The full variable domain, in which reference TRBV18 and TRBJ1-5 provide the parts outside the CDR3, is NAGVMQNPRHLVRRRGQEARLRCSPMKGHSHVYWYRQLPEEGLKFMVYLQKENIIDESGMPKERFSAEFPKEGPSILRIQQVVRGDSAAYFCASSPTTTGKQPQHFGDGTRLSIL.

This rearrangement joins TRBV19 to TRBJ2-2; 10 bases match TRBD2. Germline V gene lookup returns CDR1 LNHDA and CDR2 SQIVND (reference sequence). The J segment lost 5 bases and the V segment lost 7 bases, leaving 10 bases of the junction unmatched. The CDR3 covers 16 residues. As DNA, the CDR3 is TGTGCCAGTAAAGGACTAGCGGCCGGGCGGACCGGGGAGCTGTTTTTT. Its translation is CASKGLAAGRTGELFF. The complete variable domain, with remaining parts taken from reference TRBV19 and TRBJ2-2, reads DGGITQSPKYLFRKEGQNVTLSCEQNLNHDAMYWYRQDPGQGLRLIYYSQIVNDFQKGDIAEGYSVSREKKESFPLTVTSAQKNPTAFYLCASKGLAAGRTGELFFGEGSRLTVL.

This clone has just one count. The rearrangement joins TRBV13 to TRBJ2-5; 8 nucleotides match TRBD1. Looked up from germline, CDR1 is PRHDT and CDR2 is FYEKMQ (reference sequence). V shed 5 bases, J shed 2 bases, and the junction held 4 bases outside the gene matches. The CDR3 contains 14 residues. For the CDR3, the DNA is TGTGCCAGCAGCCCCGGACAGGGTCAAGAGACCCAGTACTTC. Its translation: CASSPGQGQETQYF.

The gene calls are TRBV10-3 and TRBJ2-7; 10 bases agree with TRBD1. Germline loops: CDR1 ENHRY, CDR2 SYGVKD. V dropped 5 bases and J dropped 1; count of bases not matched to a gene: 2. CDR3 length equals 14 residues. The CDR3 DNA sequence: TGTGCCATCAGTAGGGACAGGGGATCCTACGAGCAGTACTTC. Translated: CAISRDRGSYEQYF.

The genes are TRBV7-3 and TRBJ1-2; D not resolved. The germline CDR1 and CDR2 sequences are SGHTA and FQGTGA. V was shortened by 1 base and J by 4 bases, with 13 bases between the two germline ends. This CDR3 comprises 15 residues. CDR3 residues: CASSLRAGEGYGYTF. For the CDR3, the DNA is TGTGCCAGCAGCTTAAGGGCTGGTGAGGGCTATGGCTACACCTTC.

This clone appeared a few times. The genes are TRBV6-1 and TRBJ2-4; D remains ambiguous. Looked up from germline, CDR1 is MNHNS and CDR2 is SASEGT. Deletions cut 4 bases from V and 15 bases from J, with 22 bases between. The CDR3 loop spans 14 amino acids. CDR3: CASSAEVGGVSLYF. The DNA for the CDR3 is TGTGCCAGCAGTGCTGAAGTAGGTGGGGTTTCCCTGTACTTC.

For the CDR3, the DNA is TGTGCCAGCAGTAGACAGGGGTCAACTAATGAAAAACTGTTTTTT. This translates into CASSRQGSTNEKLFF. This sequence joins TRBV6-1 and TRBJ1-4, with 8 bases aligning to TRBD1. The CDR3 has 15 residues. V gave up 5 bases and J gave up 0 bases; unmatched junction bases: 2. CDR1 is MNHNS, CDR2 SASEGT, per germline.

The V and J genes are TRBV27 and TRBJ2-7, with 8 positions matching TRBD2. V trimming: 4 bases; J trimming: 3 bases; junction bases outside the gene matches: 2. Looked up from germline, CDR1 is MNHEY and CDR2 is SMNVEV (reference sequence). This CDR3 region has 13 residues. The DNA for the CDR3 is TGTGCCAGCAGTTCCGGGGGGGGCTACGAGCAGTACTTC. Protein: CASSSGGGYEQYF.

The rearrangement links TRBV4-2 to TRBJ2-7; unclear D gene. Trimming pared 4 bases from V and 2 bases from J, leaving 15 bases between. The germline gives CDR1 LGHNA, CDR2 YNFKEQ. The CDR3 totals 15 residues. The DNA for the CDR3 is TGTGCCAGCAGCCGAGGCGGCTTGGGCCCCTACGAGCAGTACTTC. Its translation is CASSRGGLGPYEQYF.

The gene calls are TRBV7-2 and TRBJ1-6, with D possibly matching TRBD1 (6 bases). There are 17 residues in the CDR3. With 1 base removed from V and 6 bases from J, the gap between germline ends came to 16 bases. Germline CDR1 reads SGHTA; CDR2 reads FQGNSA. This chain's CDR3 is CASSLVRGAQGNSPLHF. The CDR3, as DNA: TGTGCCAGCAGCTTAGTGAGGGGGGCACAGGGTAATTCACCCCTCCACTTT.

This chain links TRBV4-2 with TRBJ2-5; TRBD2 aligns across 13 bases. The DNA end favors TRBJ2-7, so the J call may be wrong. This CDR3 has 16 amino acids. Germline CDR1 reads LGHNA; CDR2 reads YNFKEQ. The CDR3 region is CASSPHGTSGAYEQYF. In DNA form, the CDR3 reads TGTGCCAGCAGCCCTCACGGGACTAGCGGGGCCTACGAGCAGTACTTC.

V usage is TRBV2 and J usage is TRBJ1-5; the D gene is possibly TRBD1 (6 bases). This CDR3 contains 20 residues. The germline V gene has CDR1 SNHLY and CDR2 FYNNEI. Trimming took 5 bases from V and 2 from J, leaving 28 bases between them. The CDR3 sequence is CASSLRGRDKLNVGNQPQHF. In nucleotides, the CDR3 is TGTGCCAGCAGTCTCAGGGGCCGGGACAAATTGAACGTAGGCAATCAGCCCCAGCATTTT.

The chain recombines TRBV7-9 with TRBJ1-2, with D possibly TRBD1 on 5 matching bases. Trimming left V 5 bases short and J 1 base short, with 17 bases between. Germline CDR1 reads SEHNR; CDR2 reads FQNEAQ (reference sequence). The CDR3 has 16 amino acids. The CDR3 spells CASSHRGDPNNYGYTF. The CDR3 DNA follows: TGTGCCAGCAGCCATCGCGGGGACCCTAATAACTATGGCTACACCTTC.